The 9 T cell receptor beta chains listed next were all sequenced from one sample in a study of blood T cell repertoires in COVID-19. Profiling relied on immunoSEQ multiplex PCR, and the TCRdb table lists in-frame clones only, not all of them. This table has more than 450,000 clones, about nine tenths appearing once. The sequencing input was PBMCs or T cells enriched from blood (not recorded which). The receptors were sampled from a woman younger than 35 who had recovered from COVID-19.

CDR3 loop: CASSLSSTGGEQYF. The CDR3 DNA is TGTGCCAGCAGCTTGTCGAGTACAGGGGGCGAGCAGTACTTC. This chain links TRBV11-1 with TRBJ2-7; 8 bases line up with TRBD1. CDR1 and CDR2 from the germline V gene are SGHAT and FQDESV (reference sequence). J lost 6 bases, V lost 3 bases, and 7 bases had no gene match. CDR3 length: 14 amino acids.

The rearrangement links TRBV5-1 to TRBJ2-3, with 8 bases lining up with TRBD2. Germline V lookup: CDR1 SGHRS, CDR2 YFSETQ. The CDR3 has 17 residues. V shed 4 bases and J 2 bases; nucleotides not matched to a gene: 12. Here the CDR3 DNA reads TGCGCCAGCAGCCTCCTACTCGGGGGGGAGGCCACAGATACGCAGTATTTT. It yields the protein CASSLLLGGEATDTQYF.

The CDR3: CASKAGGTGKYWYGYTF. The CDR3 nucleotides read TGCGCCAGCAAAGCAGGGGGGACAGGGAAATATTGGTATGGCTACACCTTC. The chain employs TRBV23-1 and TRBJ1-2; 9 bases map to TRBD1. TRBV23-1 is identified as an open reading frame with a role that is uncertain. The CDR3 runs 17 residues. Trimming cost V 7 bases and J 5 bases; bases outside gene matches: 17.

The genes are TRBV9 and TRBJ2-2; 12 nucleotides match TRBD2. The CDR3 has 15 residues. Trimming took 3 bases from V and 6 from J; bases not matched to a gene: 3. From germline, CDR1 is SGDLS and CDR2 YYNGEE. The chain's CDR3 is CASSATSGGPGELFF. The CDR3 DNA follows: TGTGCCAGCAGCGCGACTAGCGGGGGCCCCGGGGAGCTGTTTTTT. Using reference TRBV9 and TRBJ2-2 for the parts outside the CDR3, the full variable domain is DSGVTQTPKHLITATGQRVTLRCSPRSGDLSVYWYQQSLDQGLQFLIQYYNGEERAKGNILERFSAQQFPDLHSELNLSSLELGDSALYFCASSATSGGPGELFFGEGSRLTVL.

The chain is built from TRBV5-1 and TRBJ1-1; a weak D match, TRBD1 (6 bases). V was cut by 2 bases and J by 5 bases, with 13 bases left in between. The CDR3 covers 14 residues. In germline, CDR1 is SGHRS, CDR2 YFSETQ. In DNA, the CDR3 is TGCGCCAGCAGCTTAGATCCTCAGGGGACTGAAGCTTTCTTT. This gives the protein CASSLDPQGTEAFF.

The chain joins TRBV15 to TRBJ2-5; the D gene is possibly TRBD2 (7 bases). This CDR3 has 17 residues. CDR1 is LNHNV and CDR2 is YYDKDF in the germline V gene (reference sequence). With 0 bases removed from V and 4 bases from J, the gap between germline ends came to 18 bases. The CDR3 sequence is CATSRDRWVGGRETQYF. DNA for the CDR3: TGTGCCACCAGCAGAGATCGTTGGGTGGGGGGGCGAGAGACCCAGTACTTC.

This chain links TRBV6-5 with TRBJ1-2; tentatively, D is TRBD1 (6 bases). Per germline, CDR1 MNHEY and CDR2 SVGAGI. The CDR3 contains 15 residues. The ends were cut back, 6 bases at V and 5 bases at J, with 19 bases in the middle. This CDR3 is CASRPQGSGNYGYTF. CDR3 nucleotide sequence: TGTGCCAGCAGACCTCAGGGGTCGGGTAATTATGGCTACACCTTC.

The genes are TRBV28 and TRBJ1-2, with a possible D match to TRBD1 (6 bases). CDR1 is MDHEN and CDR2 is SYDVKM in the germline V gene. There are 15 residues in the CDR3. With 5 bases removed from V and 7 bases from J, the gap between germline ends came to 20 bases. CDR3 in amino acids: CASSGLAGAVFGYTF. The CDR3 region has the DNA TGTGCCAGCAGTGGCTTAGCAGGGGCGGTTTTTGGCTACACCTTC.

The J gene is TRBJ1-6, the V gene TRBV30, with D possibly matching TRBD1 (6 bases). Germline loops: CDR1 GTSNPN, CDR2 SVGIG (reference sequence). V gave up 3 bases and J gave up 13 bases, with 13 bases separating them. The CDR3 contains 12 residues. The CDR3 protein is CAWRQGPDPLHF. CDR3 coding DNA: TGTGCCTGGAGACAGGGTCCCGACCCCCTCCACTTT.